This T cell receptor beta chain was sequenced in a study of lymphopenia after photon versus proton radiotherapy. Study-wide findings and caveats: Post-nadir diversity loss with photons came from oligoclonal expansion, particularly CD8+ Temra cells. Relative stability marked proton patients; photon patients lost diversity and naive cells. Only patients who died were analyzed for survival; proton advantage is unproven. In patients who died, overall survival fell as post-nadir TCR diversity dropped more.

For this clone: Its antigen is currently unknown.

The protocol was immunoSEQ multiplex PCR, while the TCRdb copy is restricted to in-frame clones and leaves out a portion. The sample has about 40,000 clones; approximately 86% are singletons. This CDR3 is built from 13 residues. The rearrangement links TRBV21-1 to TRBJ1-2; the table's D call, TRBD1, was not checked against the DNA. TRBV21-1 is a recognized pseudogene. This TCR was recovered from an older woman with pancreatic cancer. Some clones in this sample may be carry-over from other donors' samples. The sample here was peripheral blood, taken from a patient treated with proton-based radiotherapy. The CDR3 spells CASSESHRGGYTF. CDR3 DNA: TGTGCCAGCAGCGAGTCCCACAGGGGTGGCTACACCTTC.